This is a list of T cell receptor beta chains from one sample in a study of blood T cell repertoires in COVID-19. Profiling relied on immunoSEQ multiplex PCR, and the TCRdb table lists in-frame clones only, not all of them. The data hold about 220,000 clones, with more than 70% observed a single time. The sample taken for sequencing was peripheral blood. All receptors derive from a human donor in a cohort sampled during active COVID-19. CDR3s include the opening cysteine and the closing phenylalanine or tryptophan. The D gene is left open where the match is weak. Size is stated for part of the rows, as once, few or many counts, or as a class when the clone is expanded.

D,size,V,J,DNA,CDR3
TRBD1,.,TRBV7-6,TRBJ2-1,TGTGCCAGCAGCTTAGCGCTAGGGACAGGGGTCAATGAGCAGTTCTTC,CASSLALGTGVNEQFF
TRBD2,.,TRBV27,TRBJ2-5,TGTGCCAGCACCAGTCTAGCGGACCAAGAGACCCAGTACTTC,CASTSLADQETQYF
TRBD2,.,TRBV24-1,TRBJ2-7,TGTGCCACCAGTGTCCGACTAGCGGGAGGGAACTACGAGCAGTACTTC,CATSVRLAGGNYEQYF
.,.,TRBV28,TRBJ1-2,TGTGCCAGCACCGGGGGAGGGAGAGTTCGTGGCTACACCTTC,CASTGGGRVRGYTF
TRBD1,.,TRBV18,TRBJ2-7,TGTGCCAGCTCACCACCGTTAGGACAGGGGGAGTACGAGCAGTACTTC,CASSPPLGQGEYEQYF
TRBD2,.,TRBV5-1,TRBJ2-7,TGCGCCAGCAGTGTACTAGCGGGCTACGCCGGATACGAGCAGTACTTC,CASSVLAGYAGYEQYF
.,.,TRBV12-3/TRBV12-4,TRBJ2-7,TGTGCCAGCAGTTTGCACAGCTACGAGCAGTACTTC,CASSLHSYEQYF
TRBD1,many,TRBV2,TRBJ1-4,TGTGCCAGCAGTGAACCAGGGGGCGCGACTAATGAAAAACTGTTTTTT,CASSEPGGATNEKLFF
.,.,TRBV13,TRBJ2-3,TGTGCCAGCAGACTCCGGACAGTTTTAGGTACGCAGTATTTT,CASRLRTVLGTQYF
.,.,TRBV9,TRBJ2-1,TGTGCCAGCGGTACCCAGCGGGCCTCCTACAATGAGCAGTTCTTC,CASGTQRASYNEQFF